This TCR beta chain was recorded in a study of shared clonotypes between healthy human individuals. Across the whole study: Every donor yielded three CD4 naive, three CD4 memory, two CD8 naive and one CD8 memory plate. Study outcomes and limitations: Clonotypes shared by all four sorted-subset donors had higher generation probabilities than non-shared clonotypes. Only blood underwent sampling, and tissue repertoires likely differ. Larger estimated richness was generally seen in naive subsets than in memory subsets.

The data were produced by immunoSEQ multiplex PCR, yet TCRdb's version contains in-frame clones alone and is incomplete. The data contain 110,000 or so clones, approximately 70% of them singletons. This CDR3 is 13 amino acids long. The germline V gene encodes CDR1 ENHRY and CDR2 SYGVKD. With 4 bases removed from V and 4 bases from J, the gap between germline ends came to 10 bases. This clone was seen at least ten times. Its antigen is currently unknown. Sequenced material: memory CD8+ T cells sorted from blood. Noted subset: CD45RO+ cells pooled with CCR7-negative TemRA cells. The chain combines TRBV10-3 with TRBJ1-2; tentatively, D is TRBD1 (6 bases). The TCR sequence derives from a woman in her twenties or thirties in good health. The chain's CDR3 is CAISGGTLYGYTF. The CDR3 DNA sequence: TGTGCCATCAGTGGCGGGACACTCTATGGCTACACCTTC.